The clone carrying this TCR beta chain has a handful of counts. What it binds is not known. This entry is derived from a study of early T cells in non-severe SARS-CoV-2 infection. Broader study findings: Matching results from VDJdb favored anti-spike CD8 responses, leaving private and CD4 specificities undetected.

V lost 5 bases to trimming and J lost 5 bases, with 14 bases between them. Per the germline V gene, CDR1 is SGHNT and CDR2 is YENEEA. The CDR3 has 14 residues. TCRdb redid the calling of the 5' RACE reads with MiXCR, one entry per CDR3 protein. The data hold 50,000 to 65,000 distinct CDR3 sequences, with about 10% observed a single time. The J gene is TRBJ2-3, the V gene TRBV11-3; D gene uncertain. The receptor comes from an adult who was a healthcare worker with PCR-confirmed SARS-CoV-2 infection or an uninfected control (not recorded which). Source: whole blood, taken at baseline. DNA of the CDR3: TGTGCCAGCAGCGTGGGCCCCCATGTAGATACGCAGTATTTT. This translates into CASSVGPHVDTQYF.